The 20 T cell receptor beta chains below all came from one sample that was sequenced in a study of early T cells in non-severe SARS-CoV-2 infection. TCRdb ran MiXCR on the 5' RACE reads and lists one entry per CDR3 protein. The sample shows about 50,000 distinct CDR3 sequences, roughly 5.7% of them seen only once. This specimen was whole blood, taken at baseline. Receptors were obtained from an adult who was a healthcare worker with PCR-confirmed SARS-CoV-2 infection or an uninfected control (not recorded which).

This clonotype was picked up many times. This chain uses TRBV5-1 with TRBJ1-4; D is ambiguous. Germline-derived CDR1 and CDR2 are SGHRS and YFSETQ. CDR3 size: 16 residues. V lost 1 base, J lost 4 bases, and 14 bases lay in between. CDR3 sequence: CASSLSAGIYNEKLFF. In DNA form, the CDR3 reads TGCGCCAGCAGCTTGTCAGCCGGGATTTATAATGAAAAACTGTTTTTT. The whole variable domain, remainder taken from reference TRBV5-1 and TRBJ1-4, is KAGVTQTPRYLIKTRGQQVTLSCSPISGHRSVSWYQQTPGQGLQFLFEYFSETQRNKGNFPGRFSGRQFSNSRSEMNVSTLELGDSALYLCASSLSAGIYNEKLFFGSGTQLSVL.

In its sample, this clonotype was seen a few times. The chain uses TRBV18 and TRBJ2-5; D gene unclear. From germline, CDR1 is KGHSH and CDR2 LQKENI. The CDR3 runs to 11 residues. V lost 2 bases and J lost 3, with 1 base in between. CDR3 region: CASSPEETQYF. The CDR3 coding sequence is TGTGCCAGCTCACCAGAAGAGACCCAGTACTTC.

The chain recombines TRBV6-2 or TRBV6-3 with TRBJ2-5; D perhaps matches TRBD2 (5 bases). The CDR3 has 14 amino acids. The V gene's germline CDR1 is MNHEY and CDR2 SVGEGT. The germline V and J ends were trimmed by 7 bases and 2 bases, with 14 bases remaining between them. This CDR3 reads CASTLGVKQETQYF. The DNA for the CDR3 is TGTGCCAGCACCCTCGGGGTTAAACAAGAGACCCAGTACTTC.

This clonotype was counted between two and nine times. This chain joins TRBV27 and TRBJ1-5, with TRBD1 matching over 7 bases. V shed 4 bases, J shed 6 bases, and the junction held 15 bases outside the gene matches. The CDR3 sequence is 17 residues long. Germline V gene lookup returns CDR1 MNHEY and CDR2 SMNVEV (reference sequence). CDR3 loop: CASSSDKGAGSAQPQHF. The CDR3 region has the DNA TGTGCCAGCAGTTCTGATAAGGGGGCAGGGTCGGCTCAGCCCCAGCATTTT.

This clonotype has a count of ten or more. The chain joins TRBV24-1 to TRBJ2-1; D possibly corresponds to TRBD1 (5 bases). Looked up from germline, CDR1 is KGHDR and CDR2 is SFDVKD. V was cut by 1 base and J by 12 bases, with 15 bases left in between. The CDR3 totals 14 residues. CDR3 bases: TGTGCCACCAGTGATTTATCGATACAGGTGGGGCAGTTCTTC. It translates to CATSDLSIQVGQFF.

This clonotype was counted ten times or more. The CDR3 sequence: CASSQMTGRAEQFF. The DNA of the CDR3 is TGTGCCAGCAGCCAGATGACAGGGCGGGCGGAGCAGTTCTTC. The chain links TRBV3-1 to TRBJ2-1; 7 positions agree with TRBD1. The CDR3 has 14 amino acids. J was trimmed by 10 bases and V by 3 bases; bases with no gene match: 9. Germline V gene data show CDR1 as LGHDT and CDR2 as YNNKEL (reference sequence).

This clonotype came up many times. This chain joins TRBV25-1 and TRBJ1-5; D perhaps matches TRBD1 (6 bases). This CDR3 is built from 14 residues. Germline CDR1 and CDR2: MGHDK and SYGVNS. With 10 bases removed from V and 6 bases from J, the gap between germline ends came to 19 bases. The CDR3: CATPPLGAIQPQHF. The CDR3 region has the DNA TGTGCCACCCCGCCCCTGGGGGCGATTCAGCCCCAGCATTTT.

This clonotype was counted at least ten times. The V call is TRBV27, the J call TRBJ2-3; weak D call: TRBD1 (5 bases). CDR1 and CDR2 from the germline V gene are MNHEY and SMNVEV (reference sequence). This CDR3 spans 16 amino acids. Trimming left V 2 bases short and J 1 base short, with 13 bases between. CDR3 DNA: TGTGCCAGCAGTTTAGGACAAAACCCTCGCACAGATACGCAGTATTTT. This sequence encodes CASSLGQNPRTDTQYF.

This clonotype occurred many times. The genes are TRBV7-9 and TRBJ2-1; 10 bases are a match to TRBD1. Germline V gives CDR1 SEHNR, CDR2 FQNEAQ (reference sequence). The CDR3 is 15 residues long. The V gene end was trimmed by 5 bases and the J gene end by 9 bases; junction bases not matched to a gene: 10. CDR3 loop: CASSPTGGEMSEQFF. The CDR3 DNA sequence: TGTGCCAGCAGCCCGACAGGGGGCGAGATGAGTGAGCAGTTCTTC.

This clonotype has at least ten counts. The rearrangement links TRBV5-6 to TRBJ1-1; TRBD1 might be the D (5 bases). The germline V and J ends were trimmed by 0 bases and 0 bases, with 12 bases remaining between them. This CDR3 spans 16 amino acids. In germline, CDR1 is SGHDT, CDR2 YYEEEE. CDR3 bases: TGTGCCAGCAGCTTGGGTCCGGGACGGGTGAACACTGAAGCTTTCTTT. Translation gives CASSLGPGRVNTEAFF.

This clonotype was detected ten times or more. CDR3 DNA: TGCAGTGCTAGAGATAGGGGGGCCACTTACACAGATACGCAGTATTTT. This gives the protein CSARDRGATYTDTQYF. The V gene is TRBV20-1, the J gene TRBJ2-3; perhaps D is TRBD1 or TRBD2 (6 bases each). The V gene lost 0 bases and the J gene lost 2 bases, with 15 bases spanning the gap. Germline lookup yields CDR1 DFQATT and CDR2 SNEGSKA (reference sequence). The CDR3 consists of 16 residues.

There are many counts of this clonotype. The genes are TRBV29-1 and TRBJ2-7; maybe TRBD2 (5 bases). The CDR3 is 13 amino acids. V was cut by 5 bases and J by 8 bases, with 19 bases left in between. The germline V gene has CDR1 SQVTM and CDR2 ANQGSEA. The CDR3 reads CSVSNPIGNQQYF. In DNA form, the CDR3 reads TGCAGCGTTTCCAACCCCATCGGGAACCAGCAGTACTTC.

At least ten counts were recorded for this clonotype. The chain links TRBV29-1 to TRBJ2-7, with 7 nucleotides matching TRBD2. The ends lost 7 bases at V and 4 bases at J; junction bases unmatched: 10. Per germline, CDR1 SQVTM and CDR2 ANQGSEA. The length of the CDR3 is 13 residues. In nucleotides, the CDR3 is TGCAGCGGAACGACGGGGGGTGGGTACGAGCAGTACTTC. Protein sequence: CSGTTGGGYEQYF.

This clonotype was seen many times. V usage is TRBV10-2 and J usage is TRBJ2-1; D remains ambiguous. Germline V gene lookup returns CDR1 WSHSY and CDR2 SAAADI. The CDR3 extends over 13 amino acids. The V and J ends lost 4 bases and 9 bases respectively, with 13 bases between them. In DNA, the CDR3 is TGCGCCAGCAGTGGAGGTAGGGTCGGTGAGCAGTTCTTC. Its protein is CASSGGRVGEQFF.

This clonotype was picked up a small number of times. This rearrangement joins TRBV5-1 to TRBJ1-2; 10 bases fit TRBD1. Germline CDR1 SGHRS, CDR2 YFSETQ. Trimming took 4 bases from V and 7 from J; bases not matched to a gene: 7. There are 14 residues in the CDR3. The DNA for the CDR3 is TGCGCCAGCAGCACCGGGACAGGGGTTTTTGGCTACACCTTC. This encodes CASSTGTGVFGYTF.

This clonotype has ten or more counts. The chain employs TRBV7-3 and TRBJ2-1; the D gene is possibly TRBD2 (6 bases). V was shortened by 4 bases and J by 7 bases, with 11 bases between the two germline ends. The CDR3 consists of 13 residues. Germline CDR1 SGHTA, CDR2 FQGTGA. The CDR3 sequence: CASSSMSGNEQFF. CDR3 bases: TGTGCCAGCAGCTCTATGAGCGGGAATGAGCAGTTCTTC.

The DNA for the CDR3 is TGTGCCAGCTCACCTGGATGGTGGACGGATGAAAAACTGTTTTTT. It is translated as CASSPGWWTDEKLFF. The chain joins TRBV18 to TRBJ1-4; D call uncertain. The CDR3 runs to 15 residues. Germline assignment: CDR1 KGHSH and CDR2 LQKENI. Trimming took off 3 bases at V and 6 bases at J, with 14 bases between the two ends.

This clonotype occurred many times. This chain connects TRBV4-1 to TRBJ2-1; 8 bases agree with TRBD1. The CDR3 is 17 residues long. Germline V gene sequence: CDR1 MGHRA, CDR2 YSYEKL. With V trimmed by 2 bases and J by 4 bases, 10 bases remained unmatched. Here the CDR3 DNA reads TGCGCCAGCAGCCAATTCGCACCGGGACAGGCTTACAATGAGCAGTTCTTC. Amino acids: CASSQFAPGQAYNEQFF.

This clonotype showed up many times. V is TRBV12-3 or TRBV12-4 and J is TRBJ2-2, with 10 nucleotides matching TRBD1. CDR3 size: 15 residues. With V trimmed by 1 base and J by 7 bases, 3 bases remained unmatched. CDR3: CASSLGTGGLGELFF. CDR3 DNA sequence: TGTGCCAGCAGTTTAGGGACAGGGGGGCTCGGGGAGCTGTTTTTT.

This clonotype was counted ten times or more. This chain uses TRBV4-1 with TRBJ2-7; 9 bases are a match to TRBD2. After removal of 0 bases from V and 4 bases from J, the junction contained 7 bases not matched to a gene. The CDR3 covers 16 residues. The germline V gene has CDR1 MGHRA and CDR2 YSYEKL. The CDR3 nucleotides are TGCGCCAGCAGCCAAGATGTGGTAGCGGGAGCGTACGAGCAGTACTTC. Protein: CASSQDVVAGAYEQYF.